This T cell receptor (beta chain) derives from a study of CD8 T cells in ankylosing spondylitis. General study points: Reports of some motif variants in reactive arthritis synovial fluid and blood predate this one. The study identified a TCR beta motif of seven or eight highly homologous variants that appeared characteristic of ankylosing spondylitis blood.

There are a few counts of this clonotype. As yet, its antigen is unknown. TCRdb itself ran the 5' RACE reads through MiXCR, one entry per CDR3 protein. Among some 340,000 distinct CDR3 sequences listed, roughly 14% were seen once. V lost 4 bases and J lost 0; bases outside the gene matches: 14. The CDR3 covers 20 residues. Germline CDR1 LGHDT, CDR2 YNNKEL (reference sequence). The V call is TRBV3-1, the J call TRBJ2-6; 8 bases line up with TRBD1. Sequencing was done on a sample of blood, either unsorted or a sorted T cell fraction (not recorded which). The clonotype was recovered from a male donor with ankylosing spondylitis or in good health (not recorded which). The CDR3 DNA follows: TGTGCCAGCAGCCCTTCCCCTGGGGGGACAGGTTACTCTGGGGCCAACGTCCTGACTTTC. Its protein is CASSPSPGGTGYSGANVLTF.